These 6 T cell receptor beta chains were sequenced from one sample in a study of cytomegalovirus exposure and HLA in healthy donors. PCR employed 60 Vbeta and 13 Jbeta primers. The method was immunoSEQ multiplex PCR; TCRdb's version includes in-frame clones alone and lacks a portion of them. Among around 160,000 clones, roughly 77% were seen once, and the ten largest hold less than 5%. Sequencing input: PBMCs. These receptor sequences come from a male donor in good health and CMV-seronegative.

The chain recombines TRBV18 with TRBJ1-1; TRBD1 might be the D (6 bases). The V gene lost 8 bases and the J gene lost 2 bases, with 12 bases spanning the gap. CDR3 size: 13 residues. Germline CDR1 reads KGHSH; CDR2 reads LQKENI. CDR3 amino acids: CASLGQPNTEAFF. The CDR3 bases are TGTGCCAGCCTCGGACAGCCCAACACTGAAGCTTTCTTT.

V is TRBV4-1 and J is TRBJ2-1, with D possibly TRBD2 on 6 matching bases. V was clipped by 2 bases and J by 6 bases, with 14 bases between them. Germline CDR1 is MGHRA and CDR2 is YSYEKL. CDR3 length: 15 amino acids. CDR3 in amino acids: CASSQLGLARNEQFF. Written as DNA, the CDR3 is TGCGCCAGCAGCCAATTGGGGCTAGCGCGCAATGAGCAGTTCTTC.

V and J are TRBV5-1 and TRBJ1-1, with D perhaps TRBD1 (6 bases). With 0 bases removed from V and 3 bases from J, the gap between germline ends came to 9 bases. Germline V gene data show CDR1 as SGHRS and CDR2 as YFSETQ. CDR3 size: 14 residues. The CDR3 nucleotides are TGCGCCAGCAGCTTGGGGACAGTAGACACTGAAGCTTTCTTT. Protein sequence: CASSLGTVDTEAFF.

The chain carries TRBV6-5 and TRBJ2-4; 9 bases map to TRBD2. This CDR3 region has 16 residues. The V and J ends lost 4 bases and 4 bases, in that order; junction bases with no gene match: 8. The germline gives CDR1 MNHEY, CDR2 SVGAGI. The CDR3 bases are TGTGCCAGCAGTTCCCGTGCTGCGGGAGGGAAAAACATTCAGTACTTC. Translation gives CASSSRAAGGKNIQYF.

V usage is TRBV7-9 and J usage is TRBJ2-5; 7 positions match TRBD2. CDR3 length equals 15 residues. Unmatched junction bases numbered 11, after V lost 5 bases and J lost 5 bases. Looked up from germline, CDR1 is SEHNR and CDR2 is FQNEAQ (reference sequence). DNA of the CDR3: TGTGCCAGCAGCCCAACCGGACTAGGGAGCGAGACCCAGTACTTC. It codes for CASSPTGLGSETQYF.

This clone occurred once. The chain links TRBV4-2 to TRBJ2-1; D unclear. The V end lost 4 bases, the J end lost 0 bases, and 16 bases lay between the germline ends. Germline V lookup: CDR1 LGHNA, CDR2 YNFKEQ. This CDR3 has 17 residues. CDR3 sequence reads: CASSRLTGESSYNEQFF. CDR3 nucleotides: TGTGCCAGCAGCCGCTTGACTGGCGAGAGCTCCTACAATGAGCAGTTCTTC.